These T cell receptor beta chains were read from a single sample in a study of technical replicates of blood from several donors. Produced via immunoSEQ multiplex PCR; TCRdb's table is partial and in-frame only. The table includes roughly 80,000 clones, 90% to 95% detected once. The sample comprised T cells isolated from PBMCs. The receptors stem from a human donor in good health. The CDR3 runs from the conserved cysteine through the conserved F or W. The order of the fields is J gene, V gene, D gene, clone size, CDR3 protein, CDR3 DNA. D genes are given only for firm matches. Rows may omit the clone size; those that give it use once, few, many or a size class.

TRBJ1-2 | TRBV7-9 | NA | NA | CASSLAVDSNYGYTF | TGTGCCAGCAGCTTAGCGGTGGACAGTAACTATGGCTACACCTTC
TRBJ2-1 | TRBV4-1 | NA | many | CASRRQTDSYNEQFF | TGCGCCAGCAGGCGGCAGACAGACTCCTACAATGAGCAGTTCTTC
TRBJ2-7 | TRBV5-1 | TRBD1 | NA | CASSSWTGWEKYF | TGCGCCAGCAGCTCCTGGACAGGATGGGAGAAGTACTTC
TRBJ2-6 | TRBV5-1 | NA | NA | CASSQGSQSSGANVLTF | TGCGCCAGCTCGCAGGGGTCCCAATCGAGTGGGGCCAACGTCCTGACTTTC
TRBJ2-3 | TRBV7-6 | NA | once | CASSLGGSSDTQYF | TGTGCCAGCAGCTTAGGCGGCTCCTCAGATACGCAGTATTTT
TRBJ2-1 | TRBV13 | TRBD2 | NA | CASSLSSGGSYNEQFF | TGTGCCAGCAGCTTATCTAGCGGGGGGTCCTACAATGAGCAGTTCTTC
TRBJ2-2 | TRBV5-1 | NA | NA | CASSDGTSNTGELFF | TGCGCCAGCAGCGACGGGACTTCTAACACCGGGGAGCTGTTTTTT
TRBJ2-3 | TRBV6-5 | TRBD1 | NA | CASQGAVTTDTQYF | TGTGCCAGTCAGGGGGCGGTTACCACAGATACGCAGTATTTT
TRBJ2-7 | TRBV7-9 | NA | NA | CASSLGSVRVRAPPEQYF | TGTGCCAGCAGCTTAGGCTCGGTTCGCGTCCGTGCCCCTCCCGAGCAGTACTTC
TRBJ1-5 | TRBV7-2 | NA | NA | CASSLILRGPQHF | TGTGCCAGCAGCTTAATCCTGAGAGGGCCCCAGCATTTT
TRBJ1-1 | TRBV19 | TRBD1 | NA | CASSIGRGLAFF | TGTGCCAGTAGTATTGGCAGGGGGTTAGCTTTCTTT
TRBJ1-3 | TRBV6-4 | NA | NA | CASSDSRRGLKQGISGNTIYF | TGTGCCAGCAGTGACTCACGACGCGGCCTTAAACAGGGTATTTCTGGAAACACCATATATTTT